These T cell receptor beta chains were read from a single sample in a study of human T cells and chemical hapten exposure. A single record per CDR3 protein comes from TCRdb applying MiXCR to the RACE reads. The repertoire consists of 75,000 to 90,000 distinct CDR3 sequences, with about an eighth occurring once and the leading ten covering about 4%. The sequenced sample was whole blood, obtained in connection with sensitization to the hapten diphenylcyclopropenone (DPC). The receptor set was obtained from a woman aged 55-69 years with alopecia areata. Some clones in this sample may be carry-over from other donors' samples. CDR3s include the opening cysteine and the closing phenylalanine or tryptophan. A D gene is named only where the DNA matches it firmly. Where a row states a size, it is once, few, many or the class of an expanded clone; other rows omit it.

clone size: .; J gene: TRBJ2-6; V gene: TRBV5-1; D gene: TRBD1; CDR3 protein: CASSQGAGANVLTF; CDR3 DNA: TGCGCCAGCAGCCAGGGGGCTGGGGCCAACGTCCTGACTTTC
clone size: many; J gene: TRBJ2-3; V gene: TRBV11-2; D gene: TRBD2; CDR3 protein: CASSLAWTSAKGTTDTQYF; CDR3 DNA: TGTGCCAGCAGCTTAGCTTGGACTAGCGCCAAGGGTACCACAGATACGCAGTATTTT
clone size: few; J gene: TRBJ1-5; V gene: TRBV20-1; D gene: .; CDR3 protein: CSAEPGHSNQPQHF; CDR3 DNA: TGCAGTGCGGAGCCCGGTCATAGCAATCAGCCCCAGCATTTT
clone size: .; J gene: TRBJ2-7; V gene: TRBV10-3; D gene: .; CDR3 protein: CAISGPPQDYEQYF; CDR3 DNA: TGTGCCATCAGTGGCCCACCACAGGACTACGAGCAGTACTTC
clone size: many; J gene: TRBJ1-2; V gene: TRBV11-2; D gene: .; CDR3 protein: CASSLDGGVYGYTF; CDR3 DNA: TGTGCCAGCAGCTTAGATGGAGGGGTCTATGGCTACACCTTC
clone size: .; J gene: TRBJ2-1; V gene: TRBV3-1; D gene: .; CDR3 protein: CASSPSSYNEQFF; CDR3 DNA: TGTGCCAGCAGCCCCTCATCCTACAATGAGCAGTTCTTC
clone size: few; J gene: TRBJ2-1; V gene: TRBV7-2; D gene: TRBD2; CDR3 protein: CASSFSGLAGYNEQFF; CDR3 DNA: TGTGCCAGCAGCTTTTCGGGACTAGCGGGGTACAATGAGCAGTTCTTC
clone size: .; J gene: TRBJ2-2; V gene: TRBV20-1; D gene: .; CDR3 protein: CSARVASLTGELFF; CDR3 DNA: TGCAGTGCTAGAGTTGCCAGCCTAACCGGGGAGCTGTTTTTT
clone size: many; J gene: TRBJ2-7; V gene: TRBV13; D gene: TRBD1; CDR3 protein: CASSLTGTGAYEQYF; CDR3 DNA: TGTGCCAGCAGCTTAACCGGGACAGGGGCCTACGAGCAGTACTTC
clone size: many; J gene: TRBJ1-5; V gene: TRBV20-1; D gene: TRBD1; CDR3 protein: CSAKDRFMAHNQPQHF; CDR3 DNA: TGCAGTGCTAAGGACAGGTTTATGGCTCATAATCAGCCCCAGCATTTT
clone size: many; J gene: TRBJ1-5; V gene: TRBV2; D gene: .; CDR3 protein: CASSHPGSSSNQPQHF; CDR3 DNA: TGTGCCAGCAGCCACCCAGGCAGTTCCAGCAATCAGCCCCAGCATTTT
clone size: many; J gene: TRBJ2-7; V gene: TRBV10-3; D gene: .; CDR3 protein: CASRPETYEQYF; CDR3 DNA: TGTGCCTCCCGTCCGGAGACCTACGAGCAGTACTTC
clone size: few; J gene: TRBJ1-1; V gene: TRBV12-3/TRBV12-4; D gene: TRBD1; CDR3 protein: CASSFGQGMNTEAFF; CDR3 DNA: TGTGCCAGCAGTTTCGGACAGGGAATGAACACTGAAGCTTTCTTT
clone size: many; J gene: TRBJ2-3; V gene: TRBV30; D gene: .; CDR3 protein: CAWRRGPAGDTQYF; CDR3 DNA: TGTGCCTGGAGGAGGGGCCCGGCCGGCGATACGCAGTATTTT
clone size: .; J gene: TRBJ1-1; V gene: TRBV5-1; D gene: .; CDR3 protein: CASSLDRANTEAFF; CDR3 DNA: TGCGCCAGCAGCTTGGACAGGGCGAACACTGAAGCTTTCTTT
clone size: .; J gene: TRBJ2-7; V gene: TRBV29-1; D gene: .; CDR3 protein: CSVVQEHEQYF; CDR3 DNA: TGCAGCGTTGTACAGGAACACGAGCAGTACTTC
clone size: many; J gene: TRBJ1-1; V gene: TRBV9; D gene: .; CDR3 protein: CASSWTDRMNTEAFF; CDR3 DNA: TGTGCCAGCAGCTGGACAGATCGTATGAACACTGAAGCTTTCTTT
clone size: .; J gene: TRBJ1-6; V gene: TRBV7-9; D gene: TRBD1; CDR3 protein: CASSPSGQSFSPLHF; CDR3 DNA: TGTGCCAGCAGCCCGTCGGGACAGAGTTTTTCACCCCTCCACTTT
clone size: many; J gene: TRBJ1-5; V gene: TRBV7-2; D gene: .; CDR3 protein: CASSFIRDTYSNQPQHF; CDR3 DNA: TGTGCCAGCAGCTTTATACGGGACACCTATAGCAATCAGCCCCAGCATTTT
clone size: .; J gene: TRBJ2-1; V gene: TRBV6-6; D gene: TRBD2; CDR3 protein: CASSYSGGAGGEQFF; CDR3 DNA: TGTGCCAGCAGTTACAGCGGGGGGGCCGGCGGTGAGCAGTTCTTC
clone size: many; J gene: TRBJ2-3; V gene: TRBV2; D gene: .; CDR3 protein: CASSQGSTDTQYF; CDR3 DNA: TGTGCCAGCAGTCAAGGCTCCACAGATACGCAGTATTTT
clone size: many; J gene: TRBJ1-1; V gene: TRBV29-1; D gene: .; CDR3 protein: CSVDAGDTEAFF; CDR3 DNA: TGCAGCGTTGACGCGGGGGACACTGAAGCTTTCTTT
clone size: few; J gene: TRBJ1-5; V gene: TRBV6-1; D gene: .; CDR3 protein: CASSEVSNQPQHF; CDR3 DNA: TGTGCCAGCAGTGAGGTTAGCAATCAGCCCCAGCATTTT
clone size: many; J gene: TRBJ1-5; V gene: TRBV6-5; D gene: .; CDR3 protein: CASKPTGGNQPQHF; CDR3 DNA: TGTGCCAGCAAACCTACAGGAGGCAATCAGCCCCAGCATTTT
clone size: many; J gene: TRBJ2-2; V gene: TRBV19; D gene: .; CDR3 protein: CASSTDTGTSYTGELFF; CDR3 DNA: TGTGCCAGTAGTACCGATACAGGGACCAGTTACACCGGGGAGCTGTTTTTT
clone size: many; J gene: TRBJ2-3; V gene: TRBV4-2; D gene: .; CDR3 protein: CASSRGEADTQYF; CDR3 DNA: TGTGCCAGCAGCCGGGGAGAAGCAGATACGCAGTATTTT
clone size: .; J gene: TRBJ1-1; V gene: TRBV12-3/TRBV12-4; D gene: .; CDR3 protein: CASSTTTGSTEAFF; CDR3 DNA: TGTGCCAGCAGTACAACTACAGGGAGCACTGAAGCTTTCTTT
clone size: many; J gene: TRBJ1-4; V gene: TRBV12-3/TRBV12-4; D gene: .; CDR3 protein: CASSPGTTPTNEKLFF; CDR3 DNA: TGTGCCTCCTCTCCCGGGACAACACCAACTAATGAAAAACTGTTTTTT
clone size: .; J gene: TRBJ1-1; V gene: TRBV18; D gene: .; CDR3 protein: CASSPIDQLTEAFF; CDR3 DNA: TGTGCCAGCTCACCAATCGACCAGCTCACTGAAGCTTTCTTT
clone size: many; J gene: TRBJ2-2; V gene: TRBV20-1; D gene: TRBD2; CDR3 protein: CSARGGTSHRELFF; CDR3 DNA: TGCAGTGCTAGAGGTGGGACTAGTCACCGGGAGCTGTTTTTT
clone size: .; J gene: TRBJ1-1; V gene: TRBV5-1; D gene: .; CDR3 protein: CASSFEGSTEAFF; CDR3 DNA: TGCGCCAGCAGCTTCGAAGGTTCTACTGAAGCTTTCTTT
clone size: many; J gene: TRBJ2-3; V gene: TRBV5-1; D gene: .; CDR3 protein: CASSRDTGTDTQYF; CDR3 DNA: TGCGCCAGCAGCCGGGACACTGGCACAGATACGCAGTATTTT
clone size: few; J gene: TRBJ1-3; V gene: TRBV7-9; D gene: .; CDR3 protein: CASSLPQRSRDLWRAGNTIYF; CDR3 DNA: TGTGCCAGCAGCTTACCCCAACGGTCGAGGGACCTCTGGAGGGCTGGAAACACCATATATTTT
clone size: .; J gene: TRBJ1-1; V gene: TRBV2; D gene: .; CDR3 protein: CASRRLNTEAFF; CDR3 DNA: TGTGCCAGCAGGAGGCTCAACACTGAAGCTTTCTTT
clone size: many; J gene: TRBJ1-1; V gene: TRBV23-1; D gene: .; CDR3 protein: CASSRLRIRNTEAFF; CDR3 DNA: TGCGCCAGCAGTCGTCTCAGGATTCGGAACACTGAAGCTTTCTTT
clone size: .; J gene: TRBJ1-5; V gene: TRBV12-3/TRBV12-4; D gene: TRBD1; CDR3 protein: CASRKTGEEHF; CDR3 DNA: TGTGCCAGCCGGAAGACAGGGGAAGAGCATTTT
clone size: .; J gene: TRBJ1-3; V gene: TRBV20-1; D gene: .; CDR3 protein: CSAMAFSGNTIYF; CDR3 DNA: TGCAGTGCTATGGCCTTCTCTGGAAACACCATATATTTT
clone size: many; J gene: TRBJ1-1; V gene: TRBV29-1; D gene: .; CDR3 protein: CSGYLPRTEAFF; CDR3 DNA: TGCAGCGGCTATCTTCCCCGCACTGAAGCTTTCTTT
clone size: many; J gene: TRBJ2-1; V gene: TRBV10-2; D gene: .; CDR3 protein: CASSANGNEQFF; CDR3 DNA: TGCGCCAGCAGTGCAAATGGGAATGAGCAGTTCTTC
clone size: few; J gene: TRBJ2-1; V gene: TRBV24-1; D gene: .; CDR3 protein: CATSGTMYNEQFF; CDR3 DNA: TGTGCCACCAGCGGGACCATGTACAATGAGCAGTTCTTC
clone size: few; J gene: TRBJ2-4; V gene: TRBV20-1; D gene: .; CDR3 protein: CSSFEGTDKNIQYF; CDR3 DNA: TGCAGTTCTTTTGAGGGGACCGACAAAAACATTCAGTACTTC
clone size: many; J gene: TRBJ2-3; V gene: TRBV7-9; D gene: .; CDR3 protein: CASSFGDALSDTQYF; CDR3 DNA: TGTGCCAGCAGCTTTGGGGACGCCTTGTCAGATACGCAGTATTTT
clone size: many; J gene: TRBJ1-2; V gene: TRBV27; D gene: .; CDR3 protein: CASSDGGEGFYGYTF; CDR3 DNA: TGTGCCAGCAGTGATGGGGGTGAGGGGTTCTATGGCTACACCTTC
clone size: few; J gene: TRBJ2-5; V gene: TRBV3-1; D gene: TRBD1; CDR3 protein: CASRPTGGPQETQYF; CDR3 DNA: TGTGCCAGCAGGCCGACAGGGGGGCCTCAAGAGACCCAGTACTTC
clone size: .; J gene: TRBJ1-1; V gene: TRBV10-3; D gene: TRBD1; CDR3 protein: CATGQGTNTEAFF; CDR3 DNA: TGTGCCACCGGACAGGGTACGAACACTGAAGCTTTCTTT
clone size: few; J gene: TRBJ1-1; V gene: TRBV24-1; D gene: .; CDR3 protein: CATSGAGGTEAFF; CDR3 DNA: TGTGCCACCAGTGGAGCGGGGGGCACTGAAGCTTTCTTT
clone size: many; J gene: TRBJ2-7; V gene: TRBV12-5; D gene: .; CDR3 protein: CASGLVLGGADEQYF; CDR3 DNA: TGTGCTAGTGGTTTGGTATTGGGGGGGGCTGACGAGCAGTACTTC
clone size: few; J gene: TRBJ2-7; V gene: TRBV7-6; D gene: TRBD1; CDR3 protein: CASSGGPGTGTYEQYF; CDR3 DNA: TGTGCCAGCAGCGGGGGACCCGGGACAGGGACGTACGAGCAGTACTTC
clone size: many; J gene: TRBJ2-7; V gene: TRBV4-1; D gene: TRBD2; CDR3 protein: CASSQEPPGLATAYEQYF; CDR3 DNA: TGCGCCAGCAGCCAAGAACCCCCGGGACTAGCGACTGCCTACGAGCAGTACTTC
clone size: .; J gene: TRBJ1-1; V gene: TRBV12-3/TRBV12-4; D gene: .; CDR3 protein: CASSLVPGMNTEAFF; CDR3 DNA: TGTGCCAGCAGTTTAGTTCCAGGGATGAACACTGAAGCTTTCTTT
clone size: many; J gene: TRBJ1-5; V gene: TRBV20-1; D gene: .; CDR3 protein: CSASGRGSQPQHF; CDR3 DNA: TGCAGTGCTAGCGGTAGGGGAAGTCAGCCCCAGCATTTT
clone size: many; J gene: TRBJ1-5; V gene: TRBV18; D gene: .; CDR3 protein: CASSPGGADQPQHF; CDR3 DNA: TGTGCCAGCTCACCAGGGGGCGCGGATCAGCCCCAGCATTTT
clone size: few; J gene: TRBJ2-1; V gene: TRBV29-1; D gene: .; CDR3 protein: CSAPPAGAYNEQFF; CDR3 DNA: TGCAGCGCGCCCCCCGCCGGGGCCTACAATGAGCAGTTCTTC
clone size: .; J gene: TRBJ2-1; V gene: TRBV19; D gene: .; CDR3 protein: CASRAGGALYNEQFF; CDR3 DNA: TGTGCCAGTAGGGCAGGCGGGGCACTCTACAATGAGCAGTTCTTC